One sample yielded the 25 T cell receptor beta chains listed below, sequenced in a study of spatial heterogeneity in lung cancer. MiXCR, applied by TCRdb to the 5' RACE reads, yields one record per CDR3 protein. The repertoire holds 25,000 to 30,000 distinct CDR3 sequences, with approximately 5.6% as singletons. Time point in this sample: blood at routine non-recurrence follow-up after resection. Whole RNA came from tumor, nontumor lung or frozen PBMC and was sequenced without being sorted. This material consisted of PBMCs, taken at follow-up. The receptors stem from a male donor with early-stage non-small cell lung cancer.

This clonotype was seen at least ten times. The chain couples TRBV5-6 to TRBJ1-4; weak D call: TRBD1 (5 bases). CDR1 and CDR2 from the germline V gene are SGHDT and YYEEEE. Trimming removed 2 bases at V and 3 bases at J, with 8 bases between. The CDR3 contains 14 residues. The CDR3 DNA follows: TGTGCCAGCAGCTTCAGGGTCCCTAATGAAAAACTGTTTTTT. Encoded protein: CASSFRVPNEKLFF.

This clonotype has only a few counts. The chain has TRBV7-3 and TRBJ2-3, with D uncertain. The CDR3 covers 14 residues. In germline, CDR1 is SGHTA, CDR2 FQGTGA. V was shortened by 5 bases and J by 2 bases, with 11 bases between the two germline ends. The CDR3 DNA reads as TGTGCCAGCAGCGCGGACGGAATCACAGATACGCAGTATTTT. This encodes CASSADGITDTQYF.

Many counts were recorded for this clonotype. This chain links TRBV7-3 with TRBJ2-2; 11 bases agree with TRBD1. The CDR3 is made up of 15 amino acids. Germline V gene sequence: CDR1 SGHTA, CDR2 FQGTGA. The V segment lost 7 bases and the J segment 6 bases; nucleotides outside the gene matches: 7. The CDR3 protein is CASTWTGGPSGELFF. In DNA form, the CDR3 reads TGTGCCAGCACCTGGACAGGGGGCCCCTCCGGGGAGCTGTTTTTT. Based on the CDR3 plus reference TRBV7-3 and TRBJ2-2, the full variable domain is GAGVSQTPSNKVTEKGKYVELRCDPISGHTALYWYRQSLGQGPEFLIYFQGTGAADDSGLPNDRFFAVRPEGSVSTLKIQRTERGDSAVYLCASTWTGGPSGELFFGEGSRLTVL.

This clonotype was picked up many times. The V and J genes are TRBV20-1 and TRBJ2-1; D unclear. The germline V and J ends were trimmed by 5 bases and 7 bases, with 9 bases remaining between them. This CDR3 has 11 residues. Germline V gene lookup returns CDR1 DFQATT and CDR2 SNEGSKA (reference sequence). CDR3 protein: CSAGSSNEQFF. The CDR3 nucleotides read TGCAGTGCTGGGTCCTCGAATGAGCAGTTCTTC.

This clonotype was counted ten times or more. J is TRBJ1-5 and V is TRBV24-1; TRBD1 agrees at 8 bases. The CDR3 totals 13 residues. Trimming cost V 5 bases and J 4 bases; bases outside gene matches: 0. Germline V gives CDR1 KGHDR, CDR2 SFDVKD. CDR3 sequence: CATSGTGNQPQHF. The CDR3 DNA reads as TGTGCCACCAGTGGGACAGGGAATCAGCCCCAGCATTTT.

This clonotype has a count of ten or more. V gene TRBV4-2 combines with J gene TRBJ1-6, with a tentative D call TRBD1 (5 bases). V lost 0 bases to trimming and J lost 7 bases, with 10 bases between them. Germline CDR1 reads LGHNA; CDR2 reads YNFKEQ. The CDR3 runs 15 residues. The CDR3 sequence: CASSQDAPGNSPLHF. DNA of the CDR3: TGTGCCAGCAGCCAAGATGCGCCAGGGAATTCACCCCTCCACTTT.

This clonotype has ten or more counts. The rearrangement links TRBV9 to TRBJ1-1, with TRBD1 matching over 10 bases. The CDR3 is made up of 16 amino acids. With V trimmed by 4 bases and J by 3 bases, 9 bases remained unmatched. Germline values: CDR1 SGDLS, CDR2 YYNGEE. In DNA, the CDR3 is TGTGCCAGCAGCTTAGGACAGGGGGGCGTCGACACTGAAGCTTTCTTT. Translation gives CASSLGQGGVDTEAFF.

This clonotype was seen many times. V usage is TRBV7-9 and J usage is TRBJ2-7; no clear D gene. CDR1 SEHNR and CDR2 FQNEAQ come from the germline V gene (reference sequence). This CDR3 comprises 12 residues. The germline V and J ends were trimmed by 4 bases and 6 bases, with 10 bases remaining between them. This CDR3 is CASSSQQIEQYF. The CDR3 region has the DNA TGTGCCAGCAGCTCACAGCAAATCGAGCAGTACTTC.

This clonotype was recorded many times. This chain connects TRBV27 to TRBJ1-2; D is possibly TRBD1 (5 bases). V gave up 3 bases and J gave up 5 bases, with 10 bases separating them. The CDR3 runs 13 residues. Germline assignment: CDR1 MNHEY and CDR2 SMNVEV (reference sequence). The CDR3 DNA sequence: TGTGCCAGCAGTTTCGGGACCGGATATGGCTACACCTTC. Its protein product is CASSFGTGYGYTF.

This clonotype was observed many times. The CDR3 spells CSARTSGATDTQYF. Written as DNA, the CDR3 is TGCAGTGCTCGGACTAGCGGGGCGACAGATACGCAGTATTTT. The V call is TRBV20-1, the J call TRBJ2-3, with 12 bases matching TRBD2. CDR3 length equals 14 residues. With 5 bases clipped from V and 3 bases from J, the junction kept 3 bases outside the gene matches. Germline-derived CDR1 and CDR2 are DFQATT and SNEGSKA (reference sequence).

This clonotype was seen many times. V is TRBV7-3 and J is TRBJ2-6; D possibly corresponds to TRBD1 (5 bases). V was pared by 0 bases and J by 2 bases, with 8 bases between. Germline CDR1 is SGHTA and CDR2 is FQGTGA. The CDR3 totals 16 residues. CDR3 nucleotide sequence: TGTGCCAGCAGCTTAACAGGGGAAGCTGGGGCCAACGTCCTGACTTTC. Protein sequence: CASSLTGEAGANVLTF. Full variable domain (remainder filled in from reference TRBV7-3 and TRBJ2-6): GAGVSQTPSNKVTEKGKYVELRCDPISGHTALYWYRQSLGQGPEFLIYFQGTGAADDSGLPNDRFFAVRPEGSVSTLKIQRTERGDSAVYLCASSLTGEAGANVLTFGAGSRLTVL.

This clonotype occurred many times. V is TRBV9 and J is TRBJ1-1; 8 bases fit TRBD1. The CDR3 covers 13 residues. Germline V lookup: CDR1 SGDLS, CDR2 YYNGEE. After removal of 0 bases from V and 11 bases from J, the junction contained 6 bases not matched to a gene. The CDR3 protein is CASSVDRQGTAFF. In DNA form, the CDR3 reads TGTGCCAGCAGCGTAGATCGACAGGGGACGGCTTTCTTT.

This clonotype was observed at least ten times. The chain carries TRBV7-9 and TRBJ2-5, with 12 positions matching TRBD1. Germline loops: CDR1 SEHNR, CDR2 FQNEAQ (reference sequence). This CDR3 has 14 amino acids. Trimming removed 5 bases from V and 5 bases from J; junction bases left unmatched: 3. CDR3: CASSTGQGAETQYF. CDR3 bases: TGTGCCAGCAGCACGGGACAGGGGGCCGAGACCCAGTACTTC.

The chain uses TRBV5-1 and TRBJ2-1, with D possibly matching TRBD1 (6 bases). The V gene lost 5 bases and the J gene lost 6 bases, with 12 bases spanning the gap. The CDR3 covers 13 residues. CDR1 and CDR2 (germline): SGHRS, YFSETQ. For the CDR3, the DNA is TGCGCCAGCAGGTACAGGGATGGCAATGAGCAGTTCTTC. Residues: CASRYRDGNEQFF.

This clonotype was seen a few times. The chain combines TRBV12-3 or TRBV12-4 with TRBJ1-2; D remains unclear. CDR3 size: 15 residues. V was trimmed by 3 bases and J by 4 bases, leaving 15 bases between them. CDR3 sequence reads: CASSFATRRTYGYTF. The CDR3 DNA is TGTGCCAGCAGTTTTGCGACTCGCAGAACCTATGGCTACACCTTC.

The J gene is TRBJ2-5, the V gene TRBV12-3 or TRBV12-4; tentatively, D is TRBD1 (6 bases). The CDR3 is made up of 17 amino acids. The V gene lost 3 bases and the J gene lost 0 bases, with 17 bases spanning the gap. CDR3 in DNA: TGTGCCAGCAGTTTGGGGGCAGGTGAAATGTACCAAGAGACCCAGTACTTC. Its translation: CASSLGAGEMYQETQYF.

The chain couples TRBV28 to TRBJ2-2; a weak D match, TRBD2 (5 bases). V lost 2 bases and J lost 0, with 10 bases in between. Germline values: CDR1 MDHEN, CDR2 SYDVKM. The CDR3 spans 16 residues. The CDR3 here is CASSLIPAANTGELFF. As DNA, the CDR3 is TGTGCCAGCAGTTTAATCCCAGCGGCGAACACCGGGGAGCTGTTTTTT. The full variable domain, with the rest looked up from reference TRBV28 and TRBJ2-2, is DVKVTQSSRYLVKRTGEKVFLECVQDMDHENMFWYRQDPGLGLRLIYFSYDVKMKEKGDIPEGYSVSREKKERFSLILESASTNQTSMYLCASSLIPAANTGELFFGEGSRLTVL.

In its sample, this clonotype ranks as medium-sized. This rearrangement joins TRBV28 to TRBJ1-1, with 7 positions matching TRBD1. V shed 4 bases and J 0 bases; nucleotides not matched to a gene: 5. The CDR3 length is 15 residues. Germline V lookup: CDR1 MDHEN, CDR2 SYDVKM. The CDR3 coding sequence is TGTGCCAGCAGTTCTCCCAGGGGGATGAACACTGAAGCTTTCTTT. It specifies CASSSPRGMNTEAFF.

The table lists this clonotype with many counts. The chain employs TRBV20-1 and TRBJ1-5; 10 bases fit TRBD1. The CDR3 extends over 15 amino acids. Germline loops: CDR1 DFQATT, CDR2 SNEGSKA (reference sequence). Trimming took 6 bases from V and 2 from J; bases not matched to a gene: 7. The CDR3 DNA follows: TGCAGTGCCGATAGACAGGGGGCCGGCAATCAGCCCCAGCATTTT. Its protein is CSADRQGAGNQPQHF.

V and J are TRBV23-1 and TRBJ1-5; 10 nucleotides match TRBD1. TRBV23-1 is classed as an ORF, of uncertain function. The trim removed 7 bases at V and 4 bases at J, leaving 4 bases unmatched. This CDR3 spans 14 amino acids. The CDR3 is CASTDRGRNQPQHF. The CDR3 nucleotides read TGCGCCAGCACAGACAGGGGGCGGAATCAGCCCCAGCATTTT.

This clonotype came up many times. V gene TRBV12-3 or TRBV12-4 combines with J gene TRBJ1-5, with 9 bases fitting TRBD1. The CDR3 covers 16 residues. V gave up 6 bases and J gave up 0 bases; unmatched junction bases: 6. This chain's CDR3 is CASRSDRGYSNQPQHF. For the CDR3, the DNA is TGTGCCAGCAGATCGGACAGGGGCTATAGCAATCAGCCCCAGCATTTT.

At least ten counts were recorded for this clonotype. The chain joins TRBV11-2 to TRBJ1-1, with D possibly matching TRBD1 (6 bases). Germline assignment: CDR1 SGHAT and CDR2 FQNNGV. The CDR3 is 18 amino acids. V was trimmed by 7 bases and J by 0 bases, leaving 24 bases between them. CDR3 DNA sequence: TGTGCCAGCACTAACCCCCCAGGGGCCCCCAACCTGAACACTGAAGCTTTCTTT. Amino acid sequence: CASTNPPGAPNLNTEAFF. The full variable domain, in which reference TRBV11-2 and TRBJ1-1 provide the parts outside the CDR3, is EAGVAQSPRYKIIEKRQSVAFWCNPISGHATLYWYQQILGQGPKLLIQFQNNGVVDDSQLPKDRFSAERLKGVDSTLKIQPAKLEDSAVYLCASTNPPGAPNLNTEAFFGQGTRLTVV.

V and J are TRBV20-1 and TRBJ2-1; TRBD1 matches 7 bases. V shed 6 bases, J shed 3 bases, and the junction held 8 bases outside the gene matches. CDR1 is DFQATT, CDR2 SNEGSKA, per germline (reference sequence). The CDR3 covers 14 residues. The CDR3 protein is CSAPPDRYYNEQFF. CDR3 in DNA: TGCAGTGCCCCCCCGGACAGGTACTACAATGAGCAGTTCTTC.

This clonotype has a count of ten or more. The conserved phenylalanine or tryptophan normally closing the CDR3 is absent here, so this likely arose from a read error. Because the CDR3's place on the DNA is in doubt, the DNA is left out and the CDR3 is given as listed by TCRdb. The chain joins TRBV6-2 or TRBV6-3 to TRBJ2-1; TRBD2 reflects the table's D call only, with no check against the DNA. Germline V gene lookup returns CDR1 MNHEY and CDR2 SVGEGT. The CDR3 has 13 residues if both end residues are counted. The CDR3 protein is CASSASSGGPTRV.

In DNA form, the CDR3 reads TGTGCCAGTAGTACCCCACAGGGGGTGAACACTGAAGCTTTCTTT. It specifies CASSTPQGVNTEAFF. J is TRBJ1-1 and V is TRBV19; 8 nucleotides agree with TRBD1. The V segment lost 4 bases and the J segment 0 bases; nucleotides outside the gene matches: 4. This CDR3 spans 15 amino acids. Germline CDR1 LNHDA, CDR2 SQIVND (reference sequence).